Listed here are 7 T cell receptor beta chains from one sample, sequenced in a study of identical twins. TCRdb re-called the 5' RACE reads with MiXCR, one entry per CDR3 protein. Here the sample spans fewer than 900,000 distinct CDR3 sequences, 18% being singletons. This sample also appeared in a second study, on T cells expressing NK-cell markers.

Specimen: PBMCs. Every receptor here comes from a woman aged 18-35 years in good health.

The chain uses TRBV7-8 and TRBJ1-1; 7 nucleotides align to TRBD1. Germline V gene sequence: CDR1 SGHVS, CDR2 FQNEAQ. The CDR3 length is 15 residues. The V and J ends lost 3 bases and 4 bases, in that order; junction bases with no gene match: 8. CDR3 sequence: CASSFPDRLGTEAFF. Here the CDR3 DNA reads TGTGCCAGCAGCTTCCCGGACAGGTTGGGCACTGAAGCTTTCTTT.

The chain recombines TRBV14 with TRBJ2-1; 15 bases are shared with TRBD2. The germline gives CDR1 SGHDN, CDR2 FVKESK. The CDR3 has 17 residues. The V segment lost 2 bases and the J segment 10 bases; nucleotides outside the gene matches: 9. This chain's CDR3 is CASSQLPGLAGGGEQFF. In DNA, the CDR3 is TGTGCCAGCAGCCAACTCCCTGGACTAGCGGGAGGGGGGGAGCAGTTCTTC.

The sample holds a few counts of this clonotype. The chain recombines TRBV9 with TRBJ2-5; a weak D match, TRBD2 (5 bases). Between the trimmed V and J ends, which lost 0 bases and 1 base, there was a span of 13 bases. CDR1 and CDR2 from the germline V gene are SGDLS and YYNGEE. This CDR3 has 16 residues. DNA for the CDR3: TGTGCCAGCAGCGTAGCCCCAGCGGCAACCCAAGAGACCCAGTACTTC. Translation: CASSVAPAATQETQYF.

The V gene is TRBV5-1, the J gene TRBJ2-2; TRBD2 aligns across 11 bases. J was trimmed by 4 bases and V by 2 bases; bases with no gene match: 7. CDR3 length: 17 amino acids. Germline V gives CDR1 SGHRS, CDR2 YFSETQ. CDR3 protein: CASSFTSGRRGTGELFF. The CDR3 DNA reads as TGCGCCAGCAGCTTCACTAGCGGGAGACGTGGCACCGGGGAGCTGTTTTTT. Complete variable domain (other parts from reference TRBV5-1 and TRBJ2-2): KAGVTQTPRYLIKTRGQQVTLSCSPISGHRSVSWYQQTPGQGLQFLFEYFSETQRNKGNFPGRFSGRQFSNSRSEMNVSTLELGDSALYLCASSFTSGRRGTGELFFGEGSRLTVL.

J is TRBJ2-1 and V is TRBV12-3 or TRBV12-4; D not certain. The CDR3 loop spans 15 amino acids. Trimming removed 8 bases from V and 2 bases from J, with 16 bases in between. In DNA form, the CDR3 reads TGTGCCAGCCGCTTCGACTCGGAAGCCTACAATGAGCAGTTCTTC. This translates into CASRFDSEAYNEQFF.

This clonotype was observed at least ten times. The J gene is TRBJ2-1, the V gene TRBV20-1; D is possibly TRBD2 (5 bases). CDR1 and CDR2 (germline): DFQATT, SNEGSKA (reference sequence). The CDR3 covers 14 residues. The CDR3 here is CRARASWGSDEQFF. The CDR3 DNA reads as TGCAGGGCTCGGGCTAGCTGGGGTAGTGATGAGCAGTTCTTC.

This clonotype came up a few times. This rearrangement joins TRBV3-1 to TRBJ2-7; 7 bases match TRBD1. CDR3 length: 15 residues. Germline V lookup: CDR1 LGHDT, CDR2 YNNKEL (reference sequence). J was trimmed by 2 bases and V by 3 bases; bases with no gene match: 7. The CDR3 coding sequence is TGTGCCAGCAGCCACACAGGGGATTACCCCTACGAGCAGTACTTC. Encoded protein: CASSHTGDYPYEQYF.